These 29 T cell receptor beta chains originate from one sample sequenced in a study of shared clonotypes between healthy human individuals. Profiled with immunoSEQ multiplex PCR; TCRdb holds only in-frame clones, not every one. The sample lists about 1 million clones; approximately 68% were seen once. Specimen: memory CD4+ T cells sorted from blood. The subset denotes: CD45RA-negative fraction. These receptors all come from a man aged 18 to 29 in good health.

J is TRBJ1-2 and V is TRBV27, with a tentative D call TRBD1 (5 bases). This CDR3 is built from 15 residues. Germline V gene data show CDR1 as MNHEY and CDR2 as SMNVEV (reference sequence). The V and J ends lost 0 bases and 4 bases respectively, with 12 bases between them. The CDR3 coding sequence is TGTGCCAGCAGTTTATCTCTAGGGGTAGGCTATGGCTACACCTTC. Translation: CASSLSLGVGYGYTF.

The genes are TRBV1 and TRBJ1-6; TRBD1, the table's D call, was not compared with the DNA. TRBV1 represents a pseudogene. The CDR3 sequence is 16 residues long. Here the CDR3 DNA reads TGCACCAGCAGCCAAGGTGGCAGCTCCTATAATTCACCCCTCCACTTT. This translates into CTSSQGGSSYNSPLHF.

The chain has TRBV21-1 and TRBJ1-2. TRBV21-1 is designated a pseudogene. This CDR3 is 15 amino acids long. For the CDR3, the DNA is TGTGCCAGCAGCAATTACGGGCAGAGTGACTATGGCTACACCTTC. Amino acid sequence: CASSNYGQSDYGYTF.

V usage is TRBV28 and J usage is TRBJ1-5; D is ambiguous. Between the trimmed V and J ends, which lost 6 bases and 11 bases, there was a span of 8 bases. Germline V gene lookup returns CDR1 MDHEN and CDR2 SYDVKM. The CDR3 sequence is 10 residues long. CDR3 in DNA: TGTGCCAGCAGCTCAATGGCCCAGCATTTT. Translating gives CASSSMAQHF.

The chain recombines TRBV18 with TRBJ2-3; the match to TRBD2 covers 11 bases. Trimming took 4 bases from V and 4 from J; bases not matched to a gene: 4. From germline, CDR1 is KGHSH and CDR2 LQKENI. The CDR3 totals 15 residues. The CDR3 is CASSLRLAGSDTQYF. DNA of the CDR3: TGTGCCAGCTCACTACGACTAGCGGGATCAGATACGCAGTATTTT.

This clone was seen a handful of times. J is TRBJ2-3 and V is TRBV6-5; tentatively, D is TRBD1 or TRBD2 (5 bases each). CDR1 is MNHEY and CDR2 is SVGAGI in the germline V gene. V was cut by 5 bases and J by 7 bases, with 19 bases left in between. The CDR3 totals 15 residues. This CDR3 reads CASSRSSGTGNTQYF. The CDR3 DNA reads as TGTGCCAGCAGTCGCTCATCCGGGACGGGTAATACGCAGTATTTT.

The chain carries TRBV2 and TRBJ1-5; 7 nucleotides align to TRBD1. Germline assignment: CDR1 SNHLY and CDR2 FYNNEI. There are 15 residues in the CDR3. Trimming took 6 bases from V and 3 from J; bases not matched to a gene: 8. The CDR3 bases are TGTGCCAGCAGCCCGAGGGGGCAGCTCAATCAGCCCCAGCATTTT. Its protein product is CASSPRGQLNQPQHF.

On this clone: This same CDR3 is encoded by further DNA sequences in the sample. This rearrangement joins TRBV6-4 to TRBJ1-1; 7 nucleotides line up with TRBD1. V shed 6 bases, J shed 0 bases, and the junction held 4 bases outside the gene matches. CDR1 MRHNA and CDR2 SNTAGT come from the germline V gene. This CDR3 contains 14 residues. CDR3: CASSRDSMNTEAFF. DNA for the CDR3: TGTGCCAGCAGCCGGGACAGCATGAACACTGAAGCTTTCTTT.

This rearrangement joins TRBV18 to TRBJ1-3; 10 nucleotides line up with TRBD1. The CDR3 runs to 18 residues. Unmatched junction bases numbered 8, after V lost 0 bases and J lost 3 bases. The germline gives CDR1 KGHSH, CDR2 LQKENI. This CDR3 reads CASSPPETWDRGGNTIYF. CDR3 in DNA: TGTGCCAGCTCACCACCGGAGACTTGGGACAGGGGTGGAAACACCATATATTTT.

This rearrangement joins TRBV28 to TRBJ1-2, with TRBD1 identical over 10 bases. V lost 5 bases and J lost 2; bases outside the gene matches: 5. This CDR3 region has 15 residues. The V gene's germline CDR1 is MDHEN and CDR2 SYDVKM. The CDR3 sequence: CASSTPTGGNYGYTF. The DNA of the CDR3 is TGTGCCAGCAGTACTCCGACAGGGGGCAACTATGGCTACACCTTC.

This rearrangement joins TRBV29-1 to TRBJ1-2; D is unresolved. The V and J ends lost 2 bases and 5 bases respectively, with 9 bases between them. Germline loops: CDR1 SQVTM, CDR2 ANQGSEA. The CDR3 contains 12 residues. CDR3 DNA: TGCAGCGTTGAATCCCAGAGTTATGGCTACACCTTC. Translating it yields CSVESQSYGYTF.

This clone was counted once. In the same sample, other DNA sequences code for this CDR3. The V call is TRBV6-5, the J call TRBJ2-7; D unresolved. Germline V gene lookup returns CDR1 MNHEY and CDR2 SVGAGI. This CDR3 region has 16 residues. Deletions cut 0 bases from V and 0 bases from J, with 12 bases between. The CDR3 coding sequence is TGTGCCAGCAGTTACTCGGTCCCCTTAAGCTCCTACGAGCAGTACTTC. Its protein product is CASSYSVPLSSYEQYF.

This chain joins TRBV27 and TRBJ2-5; the D gene is possibly TRBD2 (7 bases). Germline loops: CDR1 MNHEY, CDR2 SMNVEV (reference sequence). V lost 2 bases and J lost 3, with 22 bases in between. The CDR3 is made up of 18 amino acids. The CDR3 DNA sequence: TGTGCCAGCAGTTTAGGGGGGGGCGGGAAACGTACCAAAGAGACCCAGTACTTC. It codes for CASSLGGGGKRTKETQYF.

CDR3 loop: CATTEGTSGRGGETQYF. CDR3 in DNA: TGCGCCACCACGGAGGGGACTAGCGGGAGAGGTGGAGAGACCCAGTACTTC. The rearrangement links TRBV5-1 to TRBJ2-5; 14 bases are a match to TRBD2. J was trimmed by 4 bases and V by 9 bases; bases with no gene match: 14. Germline V gives CDR1 SGHRS, CDR2 YFSETQ. The CDR3 has 17 residues. The whole variable domain, filled in from reference TRBV5-1 and TRBJ2-5, reads KAGVTQTPRYLIKTRGQQVTLSCSPISGHRSVSWYQQTPGQGLQFLFEYFSETQRNKGNFPGRFSGRQFSNSRSEMNVSTLELGDSALYLCATTEGTSGRGGETQYFGPGTRLLVL.

This clone was picked up one time. An end of the junction does not agree with germline; a read error may underlie this. The same CDR3 can be traced to other DNA sequences in this sample. V is TRBV7-9 and J is TRBJ1-2; D ambiguous. CDR1 and CDR2 from the germline V gene are SEHNR and FQNEAQ (reference sequence). This CDR3 has 15 residues. The CDR3 sequence is CASSHSTRISDGYTF. The CDR3 DNA follows: TGTGCCAGCAGCCATAGTACAAGAATAAGTGATGGCTATACCTTC.

The DNA for the CDR3 is TGTGCCACCAGCAGATCCTTAGGGGGCATTGGCTACACCTTC. Its translation: CATSRSLGGIGYTF. The chain carries TRBV15 and TRBJ1-2, with TRBD1 matching over 7 bases. CDR1 and CDR2 (germline): LNHNV, YYDKDF (reference sequence). This CDR3 contains 14 residues. V lost 2 bases to trimming and J lost 7 bases; unmatched junction nucleotides: 7.

This chain connects TRBV6-1 to TRBJ2-5; D is unclear. The CDR3 has 16 residues. V lost 4 bases to trimming and J lost 5 bases, with 20 bases between them. Germline CDR1 is MNHNS and CDR2 is SASEGT. The CDR3 protein is CASSVAGPPVGETQYF. The CDR3 DNA follows: TGTGCCAGCAGTGTGGCCGGACCGCCTGTGGGGGAGACCCAGTACTTC.

J is TRBJ1-1 and V is TRBV28, with D perhaps TRBD1 (5 bases). V was cut by 3 bases and J by 4 bases, with 9 bases left in between. CDR3 length equals 13 residues. Germline V gene lookup returns CDR1 MDHEN and CDR2 SYDVKM. The CDR3 DNA reads as TGTGCCAGCAGTTTGGGGCCGCGCACTGAAGCTTTCTTT. Translating gives CASSLGPRTEAFF.

This chain connects TRBV18 to TRBJ2-1, with D maybe TRBD2 (5 bases). This CDR3 contains 11 residues. Germline V CDR1 and CDR2: KGHSH, LQKENI. Trimming cost V 6 bases and J 9 bases, with 9 bases left between them. The CDR3 DNA is TGTGCCAGCTCGGAGGTCGGTGAGCAGTTCTTC. It encodes CASSEVGEQFF. The whole variable domain, remainder taken from reference TRBV18 and TRBJ2-1, is NAGVMQNPRHLVRRRGQEARLRCSPMKGHSHVYWYRQLPEEGLKFMVYLQKENIIDESGMPKERFSAEFPKEGPSILRIQQVVRGDSAAYFCASSEVGEQFFGPGTRLTVL.

The J gene is TRBJ1-2, the V gene TRBV19; D perhaps matches TRBD1 (6 bases). The CDR3 runs to 17 residues. V lost 9 bases and J 4 bases, leaving 27 bases between the germline ends. Germline V gives CDR1 LNHDA, CDR2 SQIVND (reference sequence). For the CDR3, the DNA is TGTGCCAGCCGAGGGAGTCCCGCAGGGGACCCCCGCTATGGCTACACCTTC. Its translation is CASRGSPAGDPRYGYTF.

V usage is TRBV6-1 and J usage is TRBJ2-7, with TRBD1 matching 8 bases. CDR3 length: 15 amino acids. With 6 bases clipped from V and 2 bases from J, the junction kept 9 bases outside the gene matches. Germline assignment: CDR1 MNHNS and CDR2 SASEGT. The CDR3 region is CASSVQDRGPYEQYF. In DNA form, the CDR3 reads TGTGCCAGCAGCGTCCAAGACAGGGGTCCCTACGAGCAGTACTTC.

The rearrangement joins TRBV6-1 to TRBJ2-5; TRBD1 matches 7 bases. In germline, CDR1 is MNHNS, CDR2 SASEGT. Trimming removed 6 bases from V and 2 bases from J; junction bases left unmatched: 6. This CDR3 is 14 amino acids long. In DNA, the CDR3 is TGTGCCAGCAGACAGGGGAGAGGGCAAGAGACCCAGTACTTC. Translated, it gives CASRQGRGQETQYF.

This chain joins TRBV6-1 and TRBJ1-6, with D possibly being TRBD1 (6 bases). The CDR3 sequence is 13 residues long. V lost 6 bases, J lost 10 bases, and 13 bases lay in between. CDR1 and CDR2 from the germline V gene are MNHNS and SASEGT. The CDR3 DNA sequence: TGTGCCAGCAGGGGGGGGCAGAACTCACCCCTCCACTTT. Amino acids: CASRGGQNSPLHF.

This clone was counted only a few times. This chain connects TRBV7-8 to TRBJ1-6; 8 nucleotides line up with TRBD1. The CDR3 runs to 17 residues. V lost 4 bases to trimming and J lost 1 base; unmatched junction nucleotides: 6. Germline-derived CDR1 and CDR2 are SGHVS and FQNEAQ. CDR3 nucleotide sequence: TGTGCCAGCAGCTCCATGACAGGGGCGTCCTATAATTCACCCCTCCACTTT. It codes for CASSSMTGASYNSPLHF.

The CDR3 DNA reads as TGCGCCAGCAGTGAGTCTCCTGCCACAGATACGCAGTATTTT. Amino acid sequence: CASSESPATDTQYF. This rearrangement joins TRBV10-1 to TRBJ2-3; D is undetermined. The CDR3 is made up of 14 amino acids. From germline, CDR1 is WNHNN and CDR2 SYGVQD (reference sequence). The V gene lost 0 bases and the J gene lost 2 bases, with 6 bases spanning the gap.

The rearrangement links TRBV19 to TRBJ2-7; TRBD2 aligns across 10 bases. Germline CDR1 and CDR2: LNHDA and SQIVND (reference sequence). J was trimmed by 0 bases and V by 4 bases; bases with no gene match: 6. This CDR3 contains 16 residues. DNA for the CDR3: TGTGCCAGTAGTACCCAAGCGGGAGGGAGCTCCTACGAGCAGTACTTC. It encodes CASSTQAGGSSYEQYF.

The chain has TRBV2 and TRBJ2-3, with D perhaps matching TRBD2 (6 bases). The V and J ends lost 5 bases and 5 bases respectively, with 14 bases between them. Looked up from germline, CDR1 is SNHLY and CDR2 is FYNNEI. CDR3 size: 14 residues. The CDR3 DNA reads TGTGCCAGCAGTCAAGGAGGGGTCAAAGATACGCAGTATTTT. Translated, it gives CASSQGGVKDTQYF.

This chain uses TRBV28 with TRBJ2-7; 9 bases line up with TRBD1. CDR1 is MDHEN, CDR2 SYDVKM, per germline. The CDR3 totals 15 residues. V lost 6 bases and J lost 2; bases outside the gene matches: 8. The CDR3 sequence is CASRQPGQGAYEQYF. Written as DNA, the CDR3 is TGTGCCAGCAGACAGCCGGGACAGGGAGCCTACGAGCAGTACTTC.

This clone has only a few counts. At one end, the junction sequence differs from germline, possibly due to a read error. The chain joins TRBV7-9 to TRBJ1-1, with D possibly matching TRBD1 (5 bases). There are 13 residues in the CDR3. CDR1 is SEHNR, CDR2 FQNEAQ, per germline (reference sequence). CDR3 sequence (DNA): TGTGCCAGCAGCTCGGACACCCATCCTAAAAGGATCTTT. This translates into CASSSDTHPKRIF.